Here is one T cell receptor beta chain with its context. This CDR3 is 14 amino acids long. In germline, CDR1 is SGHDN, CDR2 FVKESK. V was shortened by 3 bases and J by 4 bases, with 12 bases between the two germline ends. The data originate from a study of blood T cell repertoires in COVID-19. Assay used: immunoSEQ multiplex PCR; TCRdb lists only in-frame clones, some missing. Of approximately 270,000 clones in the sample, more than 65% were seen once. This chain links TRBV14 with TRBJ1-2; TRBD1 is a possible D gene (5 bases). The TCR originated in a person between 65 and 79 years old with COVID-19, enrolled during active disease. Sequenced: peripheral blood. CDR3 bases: TGTGCCAGCAGCCAGGACCGGGGGTCCTATGGCTACACCTTC. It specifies CASSQDRGSYGYTF.